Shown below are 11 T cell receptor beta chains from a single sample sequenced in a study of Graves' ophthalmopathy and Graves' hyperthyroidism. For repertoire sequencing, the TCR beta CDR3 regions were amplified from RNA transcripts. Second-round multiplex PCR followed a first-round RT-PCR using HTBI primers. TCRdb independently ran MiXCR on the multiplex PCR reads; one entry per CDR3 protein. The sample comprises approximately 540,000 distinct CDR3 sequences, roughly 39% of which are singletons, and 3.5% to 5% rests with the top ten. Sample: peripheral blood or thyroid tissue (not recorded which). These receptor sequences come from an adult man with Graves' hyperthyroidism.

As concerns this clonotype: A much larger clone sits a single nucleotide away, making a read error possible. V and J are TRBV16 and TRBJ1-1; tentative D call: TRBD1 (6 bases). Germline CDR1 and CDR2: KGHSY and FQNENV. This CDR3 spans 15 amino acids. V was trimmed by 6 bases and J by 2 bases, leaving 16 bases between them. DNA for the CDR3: TGTGCCAGCAGTCGGAGGACAGCGCTTAACACTGAAGCTTTCTTT. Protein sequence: CASSRRTALNTEAFF. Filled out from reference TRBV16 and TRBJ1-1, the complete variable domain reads GEEVAQTPKHLVRGEGQKAKLYCAPIKGHSYVFWYQQVLKNEFKFLISFQNENVFDETGMPKERFSAKCLPNSPCSLEIQATKLEDSAVYFCASSRRTALNTEAFFGQGTRLTVV.

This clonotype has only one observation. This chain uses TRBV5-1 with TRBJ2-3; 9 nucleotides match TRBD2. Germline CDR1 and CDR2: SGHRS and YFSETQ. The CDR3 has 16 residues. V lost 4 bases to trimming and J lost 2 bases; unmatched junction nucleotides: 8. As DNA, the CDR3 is TGCGCCAGCAGCACCGACGGCGGGGGGGCCACAGATACGCAGTATTTT. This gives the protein CASSTDGGGATDTQYF. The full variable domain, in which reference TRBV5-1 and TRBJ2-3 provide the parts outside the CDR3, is KAGVTQTPRYLIKTRGQQVTLSCSPISGHRSVSWYQQTPGQGLQFLFEYFSETQRNKGNFPGRFSGRQFSNSRSEMNVSTLELGDSALYLCASSTDGGGATDTQYFGPGTRLTVL.

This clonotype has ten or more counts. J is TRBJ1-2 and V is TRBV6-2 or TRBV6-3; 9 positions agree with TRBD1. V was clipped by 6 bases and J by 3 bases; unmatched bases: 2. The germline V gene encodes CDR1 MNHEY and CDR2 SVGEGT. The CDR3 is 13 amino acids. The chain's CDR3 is CASRRTGDYGYTF. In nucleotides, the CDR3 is TGTGCCAGCAGGCGGACAGGGGACTATGGCTACACCTTC.

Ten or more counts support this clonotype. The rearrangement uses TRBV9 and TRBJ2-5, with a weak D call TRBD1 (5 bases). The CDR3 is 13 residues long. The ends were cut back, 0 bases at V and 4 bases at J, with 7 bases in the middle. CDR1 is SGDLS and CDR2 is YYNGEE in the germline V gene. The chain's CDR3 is CASSVGQPETQYF. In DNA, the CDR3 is TGTGCCAGCAGCGTAGGACAGCCAGAGACCCAGTACTTC.

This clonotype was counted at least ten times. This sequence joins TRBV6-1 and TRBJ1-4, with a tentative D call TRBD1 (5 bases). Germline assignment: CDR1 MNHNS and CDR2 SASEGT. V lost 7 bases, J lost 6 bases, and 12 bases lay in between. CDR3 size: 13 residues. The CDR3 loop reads CASKRQGDEKLFF. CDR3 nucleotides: TGTGCCAGCAAAAGGCAGGGTGATGAAAAACTGTTTTTT.

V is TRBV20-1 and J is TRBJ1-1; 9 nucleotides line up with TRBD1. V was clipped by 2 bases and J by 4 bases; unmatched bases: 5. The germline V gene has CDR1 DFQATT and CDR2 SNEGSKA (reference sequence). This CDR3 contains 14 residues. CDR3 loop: CSARHPGQGTEAFF. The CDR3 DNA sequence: TGCAGTGCTAGACACCCGGGACAGGGCACTGAAGCTTTCTTT.

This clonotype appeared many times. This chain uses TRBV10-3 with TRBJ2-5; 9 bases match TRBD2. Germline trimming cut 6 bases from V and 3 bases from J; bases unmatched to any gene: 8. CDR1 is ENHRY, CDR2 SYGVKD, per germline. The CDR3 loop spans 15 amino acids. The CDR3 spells CAIRFGLAPEETQYF. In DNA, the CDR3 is TGTGCCATCAGATTCGGACTAGCGCCAGAAGAGACCCAGTACTTC.

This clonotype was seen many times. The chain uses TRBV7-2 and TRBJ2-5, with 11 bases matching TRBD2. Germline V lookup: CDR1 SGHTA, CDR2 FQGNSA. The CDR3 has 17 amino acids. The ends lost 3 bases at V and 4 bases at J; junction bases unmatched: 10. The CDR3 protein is CASSFLRTSGRGETQYF. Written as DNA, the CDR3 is TGTGCCAGCAGCTTCCTCCGCACTAGCGGGAGAGGAGAGACCCAGTACTTC.

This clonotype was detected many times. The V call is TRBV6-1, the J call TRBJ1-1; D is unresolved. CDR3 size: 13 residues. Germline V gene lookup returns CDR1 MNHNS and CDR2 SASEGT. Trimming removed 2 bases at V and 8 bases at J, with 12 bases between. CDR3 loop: CASSENGSREAFF. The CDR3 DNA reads TGTGCCAGCAGTGAAAACGGTTCCAGGGAAGCTTTCTTT.

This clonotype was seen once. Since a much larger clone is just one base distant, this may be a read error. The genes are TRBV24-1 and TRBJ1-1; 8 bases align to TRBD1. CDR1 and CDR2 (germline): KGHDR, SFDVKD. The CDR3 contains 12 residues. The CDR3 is CAASDGDRSAFF. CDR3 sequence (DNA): TGTGCCGCCAGTGATGGGGACAGGTCGGCTTTCTTT.

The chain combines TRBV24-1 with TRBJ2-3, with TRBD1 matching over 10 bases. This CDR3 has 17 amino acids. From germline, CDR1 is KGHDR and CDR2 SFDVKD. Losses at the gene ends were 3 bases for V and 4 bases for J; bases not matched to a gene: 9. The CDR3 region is CATSDPAGQGSADTQYF. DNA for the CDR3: TGTGCCACCAGTGATCCTGCGGGACAGGGGAGTGCAGATACGCAGTATTTT.